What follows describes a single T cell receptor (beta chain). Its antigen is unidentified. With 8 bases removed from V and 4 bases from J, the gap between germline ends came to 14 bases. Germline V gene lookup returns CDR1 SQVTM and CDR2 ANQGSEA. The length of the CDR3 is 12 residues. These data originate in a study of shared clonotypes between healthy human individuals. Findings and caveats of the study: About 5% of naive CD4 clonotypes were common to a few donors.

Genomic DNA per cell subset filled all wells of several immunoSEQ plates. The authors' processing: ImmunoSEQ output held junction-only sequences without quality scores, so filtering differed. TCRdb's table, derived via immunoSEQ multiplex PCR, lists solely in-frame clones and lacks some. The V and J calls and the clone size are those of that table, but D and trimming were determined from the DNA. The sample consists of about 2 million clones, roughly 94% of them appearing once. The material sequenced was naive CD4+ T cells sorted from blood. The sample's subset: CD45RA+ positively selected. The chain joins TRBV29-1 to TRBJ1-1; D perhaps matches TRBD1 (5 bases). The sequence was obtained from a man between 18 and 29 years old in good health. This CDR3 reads CSYSEGSTEAFF. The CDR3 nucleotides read TGCAGCTACTCGGAGGGGAGCACTGAAGCTTTCTTT.